The TCR beta chain described here comes from a study of graft-versus-host responses after intestinal transplantation. Only in-frame clones appear in the TCRdb table, and some are missing; sequencing was by immunoSEQ multiplex PCR. The repertoire holds roughly 90,000 clones, 80% to 95% seen once, with approximately 5.6% in the top ten. Concerning this clone itself: Its antigen is not identified.

Per germline, CDR1 SGHDT and CDR2 YYEEEE. V was pared by 5 bases and J by 7 bases, with 11 bases of the junction left unmatched. The CDR3 has 14 amino acids. This TCR was recovered from a human donor who received an intestinal transplant. The sequences come from unstimulated CD8+ T cells sorted from spleen or lymph node cells, collected before intestinal transplant. The rearrangement links TRBV5-6 to TRBJ2-5, with 7 bases that match TRBD1. The CDR3 reads CASRRRQSGGTQYF. In DNA form, the CDR3 reads TGTGCCAGCAGACGGAGACAGTCAGGGGGGACCCAGTACTTC.